These 32 T cell receptor beta chains share one sample of origin, sequenced in a study of cytomegalovirus exposure and HLA in healthy donors. PCR was performed using 60 Vbeta and 13 Jbeta primers. Assay: immunoSEQ multiplex PCR; the TCRdb copy retains only in-frame clones and omits some. Among some 65,000 clones, roughly 60% were seen once, and the ten largest hold around 3%. The sequencing input was PBMCs. These receptors all stem from a man aged 25-45 years in good health and CMV-seronegative.

J is TRBJ2-5 and V is TRBV11-2, with 10 bases aligning to TRBD2. Germline-derived CDR1 and CDR2 are SGHAT and FQNNGV. The CDR3 loop spans 16 amino acids. The V segment lost 4 bases and the J segment 3 bases; nucleotides outside the gene matches: 8. The chain's CDR3 is CASSYGLAVAKETQYF. In DNA, the CDR3 is TGTGCCAGCAGCTACGGACTAGCGGTTGCTAAAGAGACCCAGTACTTC.

V and J are TRBV7-2 and TRBJ2-7; D not certain. Germline V gene lookup returns CDR1 SGHTA and CDR2 FQGNSA. V lost 1 base and J lost 3, with 10 bases in between. This CDR3 is 14 amino acids long. CDR3 nucleotide sequence: TGTGCCAGCAGCTTAGACTCCTCCGACTACGAGCAGTACTTC. Its protein is CASSLDSSDYEQYF.

The chain combines TRBV11-3 with TRBJ2-1, with TRBD1 matching 9 bases. Trimming cost V 5 bases and J 4 bases; bases outside gene matches: 6. Looked up from germline, CDR1 is SGHNT and CDR2 is YENEEA. The CDR3 contains 15 residues. Here the CDR3 reads CASSPGTGMYNEQFF. Written as DNA, the CDR3 is TGTGCCAGCAGCCCCGGGACAGGGATGTACAATGAGCAGTTCTTC.

V is TRBV7-2 and J is TRBJ1-2; possible D gene TRBD1, 5 bases. The CDR3 runs to 12 residues. CDR1 SGHTA and CDR2 FQGNSA come from the germline V gene. V shed 4 bases and J shed 8 bases, with 11 bases lying between them. The CDR3 DNA sequence: TGTGCCAGCAGCTCCAGGGTTTGGGGCTACACCTTC. Translated: CASSSRVWGYTF.

This clone was seen only a few times. The chain employs TRBV29-1 and TRBJ2-3; tentative D call: TRBD1 (6 bases). Germline CDR1 reads SQVTM; CDR2 reads ANQGSEA. The CDR3 covers 14 residues. Trimming cost V 3 bases and J 0 bases, with 10 bases left between them. CDR3 nucleotide sequence: TGCAGCGTTGAGGACAGCCTTAGCACAGATACGCAGTATTTT. As protein: CSVEDSLSTDTQYF.

The genes are TRBV5-1 and TRBJ1-4; TRBD1 matches 8 bases. The CDR3 runs 14 residues. With V trimmed by 4 bases and J by 8 bases, 7 bases remained unmatched. Germline V gene sequence: CDR1 SGHRS, CDR2 YFSETQ. In DNA, the CDR3 is TGCGCCAGCAGCCAACAGGGGGTGGGGGAAAAACTGTTTTTT. Amino acid sequence: CASSQQGVGEKLFF. Full variable domain (outside the CDR3, taken from reference TRBV5-1 and TRBJ1-4): KAGVTQTPRYLIKTRGQQVTLSCSPISGHRSVSWYQQTPGQGLQFLFEYFSETQRNKGNFPGRFSGRQFSNSRSEMNVSTLELGDSALYLCASSQQGVGEKLFFGSGTQLSVL.

The V gene is TRBV19, the J gene TRBJ1-2; the D gene is possibly TRBD1 (6 bases). V was shortened by 3 bases and J by 6 bases, with 11 bases between the two germline ends. The CDR3 runs to 13 residues. In germline, CDR1 is LNHDA, CDR2 SQIVND (reference sequence). The CDR3 loop reads CASSIQGIHGYTF. CDR3 DNA sequence: TGTGCCAGTAGTATTCAGGGGATCCATGGCTACACCTTC.

The chain has TRBV5-1 and TRBJ2-4; 7 bases agree with TRBD1. The CDR3 has 15 residues. Germline assignment: CDR1 SGHRS and CDR2 YFSETQ. The V and J ends lost 1 base and 7 bases, in that order; junction bases with no gene match: 8. The CDR3 coding sequence is TGCGCCAGCAGCTTGTTACAGGGGTCCCGTAACATTCAGTACTTC. Encoded protein: CASSLLQGSRNIQYF.

Only one count was recorded for this clone. The chain has TRBV12-5 and TRBJ1-4; TRBD1 aligns across 9 bases. V lost 5 bases, J lost 5 bases, and 12 bases stayed unmatched. Looked up from germline, CDR1 is LGHNT and CDR2 is FRNRAP. This CDR3 is 17 amino acids long. The CDR3 DNA is TGTGCTAGTGGTCTCGGGGACAGGGTAGCGGGAAATGAAAAACTGTTTTTT. Amino acid sequence: CASGLGDRVAGNEKLFF.

This clone was found a few times. The genes are TRBV2 and TRBJ2-5; no reliable D call. V gave up 8 bases and J gave up 10 bases, with 14 bases separating them. Germline loops: CDR1 SNHLY, CDR2 FYNNEI. CDR3 length: 11 residues. CDR3 nucleotides: TGTGCCAGCCAAAACTCCAGGTACCAGTACTTC. Protein sequence: CASQNSRYQYF.

The V gene is TRBV30, the J gene TRBJ2-2; 7 bases agree with TRBD1. V gave up 5 bases and J gave up 2 bases; unmatched junction bases: 11. Germline V gives CDR1 GTSNPN, CDR2 SVGIG (reference sequence). The CDR3 contains 16 residues. As DNA, the CDR3 is TGTGCCTGGCAAGAGGACGGGACAGTTAACACCGGGGAGCTGTTTTTT. Translation: CAWQEDGTVNTGELFF.

This clone was counted between two and nine times. The chain couples TRBV5-8 to TRBJ2-1; possibly TRBD2 for D (6 bases). CDR1 and CDR2 from the germline V gene are SGHTS and YDEGEE. V shed 2 bases and J shed 0 bases, with 9 bases lying between them. The CDR3 runs to 15 residues. DNA of the CDR3: TGTGCCAGCAGCTTTGGAGGGAGCTCCTACAATGAGCAGTTCTTC. Translated, it gives CASSFGGSSYNEQFF.

The J gene is TRBJ1-6, the V gene TRBV6-5; TRBD1 is a possible D gene (6 bases). The length of the CDR3 is 15 residues. The V end lost 0 bases, the J end lost 5 bases, and 8 bases lay between the germline ends. CDR1 and CDR2 (germline): MNHEY, SVGAGI. The CDR3 region is CASSYSDSHNSPLHF. The CDR3 nucleotides read TGTGCCAGCAGTTACTCGGACAGCCATAATTCACCCCTCCACTTT.

This chain joins TRBV11-2 and TRBJ2-7, with 8 bases fitting TRBD1. The J segment lost 4 bases and the V segment lost 5 bases, leaving 7 bases of the junction unmatched. The germline CDR1 and CDR2 sequences are SGHAT and FQNNGV. This CDR3 region has 14 residues. In DNA form, the CDR3 reads TGTGCCAGCAGCGTGCGTCGGGACAGGTACGAGCAGTACTTC. It is translated as CASSVRRDRYEQYF.

In this sample, this clone turned up once. The chain carries TRBV18 and TRBJ1-1; 12 bases match TRBD1. Germline V gene sequence: CDR1 KGHSH, CDR2 LQKENI. The CDR3 consists of 15 residues. Trimming cost V 6 bases and J 6 bases; bases outside gene matches: 8. The CDR3 coding sequence is TGTGCCAGCTCGCCCGGGACAGGGGGCGCGGCTGAAGCTTTCTTT. It yields the protein CASSPGTGGAAEAFF.

Only a few counts were recorded for this clone. V and J are TRBV6-6 and TRBJ1-1; maybe TRBD1 (5 bases). The CDR3 covers 14 residues. V lost 5 bases and J lost 6, with 16 bases in between. Germline V gene sequence: CDR1 MNHNY, CDR2 SVGAGI (reference sequence). CDR3 loop: CASSAPDMSAEAFF. CDR3 coding DNA: TGTGCCAGCAGTGCACCGGACATGTCGGCTGAAGCTTTCTTT.

The rearrangement links TRBV29-1 to TRBJ1-3; D unclear. Trimming removed 7 bases at V and 4 bases at J, with 14 bases between. Germline V gives CDR1 SQVTM, CDR2 ANQGSEA. CDR3 length: 13 amino acids. In DNA form, the CDR3 reads TGCAGCGCCCAAGACACTGGCGGAAACACCATATATTTT. Its translation is CSAQDTGGNTIYF.

This sequence joins TRBV5-8 and TRBJ2-5, with 9 nucleotides matching TRBD1. The CDR3 covers 16 residues. CDR1 SGHTS and CDR2 YDEGEE come from the germline V gene. J was trimmed by 3 bases and V by 1 base; bases with no gene match: 7. The CDR3 protein is CASSLHGRTGEETQYF. CDR3 coding DNA: TGTGCCAGCAGCTTGCATGGTCGGACAGGGGAAGAGACCCAGTACTTC. Complete variable domain (other parts from reference TRBV5-8 and TRBJ2-5): EAGVTQSPTHLIKTRGQQATLRCSPISGHTSVYWYQQALGLGLQFLLWYDEGEERNRGNFPPRFSGRQFPNYSSELNVNALELEDSALYLCASSLHGRTGEETQYFGPGTRLLVL.

V gene TRBV14 combines with J gene TRBJ2-1, with 10 nucleotides matching TRBD2. Germline V lookup: CDR1 SGHDN, CDR2 FVKESK. This CDR3 is 14 amino acids long. The ends lost 0 bases at V and 10 bases at J; junction bases unmatched: 3. As DNA, the CDR3 is TGTGCCAGCAGCCAAGATTATAGCGGGGGGGAGCAGTTCTTC. Amino acid sequence: CASSQDYSGGEQFF.

The rearrangement uses TRBV6-1 and TRBJ1-5; TRBD1 matches 10 bases. The germline V gene has CDR1 MNHNS and CDR2 SASEGT. This CDR3 is 15 amino acids long. This chain's CDR3 is CGSRTGGSGNQPQHF. The CDR3, as DNA: TGTGGGTCCCGGACAGGGGGATCGGGCAATCAGCCCCAGCATTTT.

The J gene is TRBJ2-7, the V gene TRBV4-1, with D perhaps TRBD2 (6 bases). V lost 1 base to trimming and J lost 3 bases, with 13 bases between them. From germline, CDR1 is MGHRA and CDR2 YSYEKL. This CDR3 contains 15 residues. The CDR3 DNA reads TGCGCCAGCAGCCAAGTTGGGACTGAGGGCTACGAGCAGTACTTC. Residues: CASSQVGTEGYEQYF.

The chain couples TRBV11-3 to TRBJ2-3; D gene unclear. From germline, CDR1 is SGHNT and CDR2 YENEEA. The CDR3 is 13 amino acids. Between the trimmed V and J ends, which lost 2 bases and 3 bases, there was a span of 6 bases. CDR3: CASSLWATDTQYF. CDR3 bases: TGTGCCAGCAGCTTATGGGCAACAGATACGCAGTATTTT.

In this sample, this clone turned up a few times. The chain recombines TRBV29-1 with TRBJ2-7, with 7 bases lining up with TRBD1. The CDR3 is 11 amino acids. Germline loops: CDR1 SQVTM, CDR2 ANQGSEA. The trim removed 7 bases at V and 5 bases at J, leaving 5 bases unmatched. CDR3 loop: CSARQGHEQYF. CDR3 bases: TGCAGCGCAAGACAGGGCCACGAGCAGTACTTC.

This chain joins TRBV29-1 and TRBJ1-1; 9 bases are shared with TRBD1. After removal of 7 bases from V and 0 bases from J, the junction contained 6 bases not matched to a gene. This CDR3 has 14 amino acids. Germline lookup yields CDR1 SQVTM and CDR2 ANQGSEA. CDR3 sequence: CSGRTGAMNTEAFF. DNA for the CDR3: TGCAGCGGACGGACAGGGGCCATGAACACTGAAGCTTTCTTT.

The gene calls are TRBV10-3 and TRBJ2-5, with 9 bases matching TRBD1. The J call is uncertain, as TRBJ2-7 better fits the DNA end. The CDR3 runs to 16 residues. Germline values: CDR1 ENHRY, CDR2 SYGVKD. The CDR3 DNA is TGTGCCATCACCTGGACAGGGGATAGCACCTTCTCCGAGCAGTACTTC. This translates into CAITWTGDSTFSEQYF.

The chain employs TRBV6-5 and TRBJ1-2; no reliable D call. Germline loops: CDR1 MNHEY, CDR2 SVGAGI. The CDR3 contains 14 residues. V lost 6 bases to trimming and J lost 0 bases, with 11 bases between them. In nucleotides, the CDR3 is TGTGCCAGCAGACAACCGGGATCTAACTATGGCTACACCTTC. It specifies CASRQPGSNYGYTF.

This clone came up a few times. The rearrangement uses TRBV4-1 and TRBJ1-4; D may be TRBD1 (6 bases). The V end was cut by 4 bases, the J end by 8 bases, with 17 bases between. Germline V gene lookup returns CDR1 MGHRA and CDR2 YSYEKL. This CDR3 is 15 amino acids long. The CDR3 loop reads CASSPFGTNGEKLFF. The CDR3 region has the DNA TGCGCCAGCAGCCCATTTGGGACAAATGGGGAAAAACTGTTTTTT.

This clone was seen a handful of times. The rearrangement uses TRBV5-1 and TRBJ2-7; possible D gene TRBD1, 6 bases. The CDR3 has 14 residues. Trimming shortened V by 4 bases and J by 3 bases, and 14 bases separated the two germline ends. Germline CDR1 SGHRS, CDR2 YFSETQ. As DNA, the CDR3 is TGCGCCAGCAGCCCCGACAGGACGCTCTACGAGCAGTACTTC. It codes for CASSPDRTLYEQYF.

This clone was counted between two and nine times. The rearrangement links TRBV6-5 to TRBJ2-7; 9 bases are a match to TRBD1. The CDR3 consists of 16 residues. V lost 0 bases to trimming and J lost 3 bases; unmatched junction nucleotides: 6. The germline V gene has CDR1 MNHEY and CDR2 SVGAGI. The CDR3 here is CASSYSGGTGRYEQYF. The CDR3 nucleotides are TGTGCCAGCAGTTACTCGGGCGGGACAGGGCGCTACGAGCAGTACTTC.

This clone was detected only a few times. The CDR3 DNA follows: TGCGCCAGCAGCTTCGGAGGTGGCTACACCTTC. Translation gives CASSFGGGYTF. The chain links TRBV5-1 to TRBJ1-2, with unresolved D. V dropped 2 bases and J dropped 7 bases, with 6 bases sitting between them. CDR3 size: 11 residues. In germline, CDR1 is SGHRS, CDR2 YFSETQ.

This clone came up a few times. The CDR3 loop is CASRAPGGELFF. Here the CDR3 DNA reads TGTGCCAGCAGGGCCCCGGGCGGGGAGCTGTTTTTT. The chain links TRBV6-1 to TRBJ2-2; D not resolved. The CDR3 has 12 amino acids. Trimming pared 6 bases from V and 7 bases from J, leaving 9 bases between. Germline V CDR1 and CDR2: MNHNS, SASEGT.

This clone was found a few times. This chain connects TRBV30 to TRBJ2-7, with TRBD1 identical over 9 bases. CDR1 is GTSNPN, CDR2 SVGIG, per germline (reference sequence). This CDR3 region has 16 residues. Trimming cost V 6 bases and J 3 bases; bases outside gene matches: 15. CDR3 amino acids: CACLPPPGQGVYEQYF. CDR3 sequence (DNA): TGTGCCTGCCTTCCTCCACCGGGACAGGGAGTCTACGAGCAGTACTTC.